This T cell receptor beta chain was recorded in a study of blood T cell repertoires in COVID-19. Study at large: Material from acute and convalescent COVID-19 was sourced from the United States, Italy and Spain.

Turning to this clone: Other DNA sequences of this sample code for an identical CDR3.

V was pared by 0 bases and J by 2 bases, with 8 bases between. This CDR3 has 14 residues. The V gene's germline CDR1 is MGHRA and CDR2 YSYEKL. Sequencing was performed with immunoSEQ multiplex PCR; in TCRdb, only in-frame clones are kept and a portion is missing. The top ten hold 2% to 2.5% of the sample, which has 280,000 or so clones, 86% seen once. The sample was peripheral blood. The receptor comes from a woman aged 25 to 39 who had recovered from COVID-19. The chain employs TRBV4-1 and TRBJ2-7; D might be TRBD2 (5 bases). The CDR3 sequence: CASSQDPGTYEQYF. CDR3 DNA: TGCGCCAGCAGCCAAGATCCGGGGACCTACGAGCAGTACTTC.